The rows below give T cell receptor beta chains drawn from one sample of a study of blood T cell repertoires in COVID-19. Here immunoSEQ multiplex PCR was the method, and the copy in TCRdb shows in-frame clones only, minus some. Of over 80,000 clones in the sample, nearly 90% were seen once. The sequenced sample consisted of peripheral blood. The receptor source for this set is a woman aged 80 or older with acute or convalescent COVID-19. The CDR3 runs from the conserved cysteine through the conserved F or W. The D gene is left open where the match is weak. Rows give clone size only sometimes, using once, few, many, or a class for an expanded clone.

D gene: TRBD2; J gene: TRBJ2-1; clone size: NA; V gene: TRBV4-2; CDR3 protein: CASSQDMGRVEQFF; CDR3 DNA: TGTGCCAGCAGCCAAGATATGGGGAGGGTTGAGCAGTTCTTC
D gene: NA; J gene: TRBJ1-1; clone size: NA; V gene: TRBV11-1; CDR3 protein: CASRNGMNTEAFF; CDR3 DNA: TGTGCCAGCAGAAACGGGATGAACACTGAAGCTTTCTTT
D gene: TRBD2; J gene: TRBJ2-1; clone size: NA; V gene: TRBV11-2; CDR3 protein: CASSLEGYREEGNEQFF; CDR3 DNA: TGTGCCAGCAGCTTAGAAGGTTATCGGGAGGAGGGAAATGAGCAGTTCTTC
D gene: TRBD1; J gene: TRBJ2-7; clone size: NA; V gene: TRBV12-3/TRBV12-4; CDR3 protein: CASSRQGYEQYF; CDR3 DNA: TGTGCCAGCAGTCGACAGGGGTACGAGCAGTACTTC
D gene: TRBD1; J gene: TRBJ2-1; clone size: once; V gene: TRBV11-1; CDR3 protein: CASSQAGTGGYVQFF; CDR3 DNA: TGTGCCAGCAGCCAAGCCGGGACAGGGGGCTATGTGCAGTTCTTC
D gene: NA; J gene: TRBJ1-1; clone size: NA; V gene: TRBV20-1; CDR3 protein: CSAFRVEAFF; CDR3 DNA: TGCAGTGCTTTCCGGGTCGAAGCTTTCTTT
D gene: NA; J gene: TRBJ1-6; clone size: NA; V gene: TRBV27; CDR3 protein: CASRWTANSPLHF; CDR3 DNA: TGTGCCAGCAGATGGACAGCGAATTCACCCCTCCACTTT
D gene: NA; J gene: TRBJ2-7; clone size: NA; V gene: TRBV5-6; CDR3 protein: CASSLGPDSYYEQYF; CDR3 DNA: TGTGCCAGCAGCTTGGGCCCGGACAGTTACTACGAGCAGTACTTC
D gene: TRBD1; J gene: TRBJ1-2; clone size: NA; V gene: TRBV6-5; CDR3 protein: CASSYRQGSYGYTF; CDR3 DNA: TGTGCCAGCAGCTATCGACAGGGGAGCTATGGCTACACCTTC
D gene: TRBD2; J gene: TRBJ2-6; clone size: NA; V gene: TRBV19; CDR3 protein: CASSLRTSGSSGANVLTF; CDR3 DNA: TGTGCCAGTAGTCTCCGGACTAGCGGCAGCTCTGGGGCCAACGTCCTGACTTTC
D gene: NA; J gene: TRBJ1-2; clone size: NA; V gene: TRBV3-1/TRBV3-2; CDR3 protein: CASSLRDSSTF; CDR3 DNA: TGTGCCAGCAGCCTCCGGGACTCCTCTACCTTC
D gene: NA; J gene: TRBJ2-7; clone size: NA; V gene: TRBV21-1; CDR3 protein: CASSAACGTGRDEQYF; CDR3 DNA: TGTGCCAGCAGTGCGGCCTGTGGGACAGGGAGGGACGAGCAGTACTTC
D gene: NA; J gene: TRBJ2-3; clone size: NA; V gene: TRBV20-1; CDR3 protein: CSASDLATDTQYF; CDR3 DNA: TGCAGTGCTAGTGATCTCGCGACAGATACGCAGTATTTT
D gene: NA; J gene: TRBJ2-5; clone size: NA; V gene: TRBV3-1/TRBV3-2; CDR3 protein: CASSSGHEETQYF; CDR3 DNA: TGTGCCAGCAGCTCGGGACACGAAGAGACCCAGTACTTC
D gene: NA; J gene: TRBJ2-7; clone size: NA; V gene: TRBV4-2; CDR3 protein: CASSQDIANIGGSYEQYF; CDR3 DNA: TGTGCCAGCAGCCAAGATATTGCGAATATCGGGGGCTCCTACGAGCAGTACTTC
D gene: NA; J gene: TRBJ1-2; clone size: NA; V gene: TRBV5-1; CDR3 protein: CASSQQGTSGYTF; CDR3 DNA: TGCGCCAGCAGCCAACAGGGTACGAGTGGCTACACCTTC
D gene: TRBD1; J gene: TRBJ2-7; clone size: NA; V gene: TRBV7-2; CDR3 protein: CASSRDRAYNEQYF; CDR3 DNA: TGTGCCAGCAGCCGGGACAGGGCCTACAACGAGCAGTACTTC
D gene: TRBD2; J gene: TRBJ2-7; clone size: NA; V gene: TRBV10-1; CDR3 protein: CASSDSSGASYEQYF; CDR3 DNA: TGCGCCAGCAGTGATTCTAGCGGGGCCTCCTACGAGCAGTACTTC
D gene: NA; J gene: TRBJ2-1; clone size: NA; V gene: TRBV5-5; CDR3 protein: CASSLGAAGEQFF; CDR3 DNA: TGTGCCAGCAGCTTGGGTGCGGCGGGAGAGCAGTTCTTC